This T cell receptor (beta chain) was identified in a study of cytomegalovirus exposure and HLA in healthy donors. The CDR3 length is 13 residues. Trimming took off 7 bases at V and 6 bases at J, with 18 bases between the two ends. Germline CDR1 reads SQVTM; CDR2 reads ANQGSEA. It was with 60 Vbeta and 13 Jbeta primers that the PCR ran. Data came from immunoSEQ multiplex PCR; TCRdb stores just in-frame clones and leaves some out. This sample has 150,000 to 200,000 clones, with about three quarters found just once. The chain employs TRBV29-1 and TRBJ1-2; possible D gene TRBD1, 6 bases. This sequence was found in a man aged 45-65 years in good health and CMV-seropositive. The sample taken for sequencing was PBMCs. The CDR3 loop is CSAGAGGGDGYTF. For the CDR3, the DNA is TGCAGCGCTGGGGCGGGGGGCGGAGATGGCTACACCTTC. Drawing the rest from reference TRBV29-1 and TRBJ1-2, the complete variable domain is SAVISQKPSRDICQRGTSLTIQCQVDSQVTMMFWYRQQPGQSLTLIATANQGSEATYESGFVIDKFPISRPNLTFSTLTVSNMSPEDSSIYLCSAGAGGGDGYTFGSGTRLTVV.